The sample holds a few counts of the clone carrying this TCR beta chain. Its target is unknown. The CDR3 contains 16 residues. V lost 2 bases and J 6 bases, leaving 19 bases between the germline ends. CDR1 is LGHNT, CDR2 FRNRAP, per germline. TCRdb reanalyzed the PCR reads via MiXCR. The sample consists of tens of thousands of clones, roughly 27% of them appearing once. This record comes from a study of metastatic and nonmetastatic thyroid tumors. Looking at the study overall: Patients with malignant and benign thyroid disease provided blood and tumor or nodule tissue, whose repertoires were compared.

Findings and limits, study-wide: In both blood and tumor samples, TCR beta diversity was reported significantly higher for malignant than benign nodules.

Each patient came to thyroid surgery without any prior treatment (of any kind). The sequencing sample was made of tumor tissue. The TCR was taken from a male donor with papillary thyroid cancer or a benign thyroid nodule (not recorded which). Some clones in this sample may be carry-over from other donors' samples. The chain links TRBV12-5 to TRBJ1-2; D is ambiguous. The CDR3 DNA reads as TGTGCTAGTGGTTTGCCCGACCTGGAGGATCACAATGGCTACACCTTC. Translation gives CASGLPDLEDHNGYTF.